Shown below are 7 T cell receptor beta chains from a single sample sequenced in a study of T cell repertoires in cytomegalovirus infection. In TCRdb, the reads were re-called with MiXCR into one record per CDR3 protein. The data hold approximately 320,000 distinct CDR3 sequences, with around a tenth observed a single time. Specimen: PBMCs. The source of these receptors is a human donor in good health (CMV status not recorded). Some clones in this sample may be carry-over from other donors' samples.

The chain has TRBV29-1 and TRBJ1-2; D possibly corresponds to TRBD1 (5 bases). The V end was cut by 4 bases, the J end by 1 base, with 13 bases between. The CDR3 has 14 amino acids. Germline V gives CDR1 SQVTM, CDR2 ANQGSEA. CDR3 loop: CSVGERQGNYGYTF. CDR3 DNA sequence: TGCAGCGTTGGGGAGAGGCAGGGTAACTATGGCTACACCTTC.

This clonotype occurred many times. J is TRBJ1-5 and V is TRBV7-2; 10 bases agree with TRBD1. The CDR3 contains 15 residues. Losses at the gene ends were 4 bases for V and 11 bases for J; bases not matched to a gene: 11. Germline-derived CDR1 and CDR2 are SGHTA and FQGNSA. CDR3 amino acids: CASSSMTGGAGTQHF. The CDR3 region has the DNA TGTGCCAGCAGCTCGATGACAGGGGGCGCCGGGACCCAGCATTTT.

This clonotype came up a few times. J is TRBJ1-1 and V is TRBV7-2; possibly TRBD1 for D (6 bases). V dropped 3 bases and J dropped 7 bases, with 12 bases sitting between them. The V gene's germline CDR1 is SGHTA and CDR2 FQGNSA. The CDR3 totals 13 residues. This CDR3 is CASSLTGDGEAFF. The DNA for the CDR3 is TGTGCCAGCAGCTTGACAGGTGATGGTGAAGCTTTCTTT.

This clonotype came up a few times. The J gene is TRBJ2-5, the V gene TRBV11-1; D remains unclear. The V end lost 5 bases, the J end lost 3 bases, and 10 bases lay between the germline ends. Germline values: CDR1 SGHAT, CDR2 FQDESV (reference sequence). The CDR3 is made up of 13 amino acids. The CDR3 region is CASSQGNEETQYF. CDR3 bases: TGTGCCAGCAGCCAAGGGAACGAAGAGACCCAGTACTTC.

This clonotype was found many times. V is TRBV7-9 and J is TRBJ2-1; maybe TRBD1 (6 bases). The V end was cut by 7 bases, the J end by 6 bases, with 13 bases between. The germline V gene encodes CDR1 SEHNR and CDR2 FQNEAQ (reference sequence). CDR3 length equals 13 residues. CDR3 region: CASKLDRGNEQFF. The DNA of the CDR3 is TGTGCCAGCAAATTGGACAGAGGCAATGAGCAGTTCTTC.

This clonotype was detected only a few times. The V call is TRBV18, the J call TRBJ1-3, with D perhaps TRBD1 (6 bases). This CDR3 comprises 15 residues. Trimming shortened V by 3 bases and J by 2 bases, and 11 bases separated the two germline ends. Germline CDR1 KGHSH, CDR2 LQKENI. This CDR3 reads CASSPLPGAGNTIYF. The CDR3 DNA is TGTGCCAGCTCACCGCTCCCAGGGGCTGGAAACACCATATATTTT.

This clonotype was counted at least ten times. The rearrangement uses TRBV7-2 and TRBJ1-3; D is possibly TRBD1 (5 bases). V was trimmed by 5 bases and J by 4 bases, leaving 18 bases between them. Germline values: CDR1 SGHTA, CDR2 FQGNSA. The CDR3 is made up of 16 amino acids. The CDR3 region is CASSTSGTPLGNTIYF. CDR3 DNA: TGTGCCAGCAGCACCTCCGGGACTCCCCTCGGAAACACCATATATTTT. Drawing the rest from reference TRBV7-2 and TRBJ1-3, the complete variable domain is GAGVSQSPSNKVTEKGKDVELRCDPISGHTALYWYRQSLGQGLEFLIYFQGNSAPDKSGLPSDRFSAERTGGSVSTLTIQRTQQEDSAVYLCASSTSGTPLGNTIYFGEGSWLTVV.